The next 5 T cell receptor beta chains were all read from a single sample in a study of shared clonotypes between healthy human individuals. Data came from immunoSEQ multiplex PCR; TCRdb stores just in-frame clones and leaves some out. There are some 2 million clones in the sample; about 95% occur only once, and approximately 1.2% lies in the top ten. Naive CD8 cells comprised CD45RO-negative, CCR7-positively selected cells, excluding terminally differentiated effector memory CD45RA+ cells. The sample taken for sequencing was naive CD8+ T cells sorted from blood. All receptors derive from a man younger than 30 in good health.

On this clone: Other DNA sequences in the sample encode the same CDR3. The V and J genes are TRBV2 and TRBJ2-5; D is unclear. Germline V lookup: CDR1 SNHLY, CDR2 FYNNEI. V lost 0 bases and J 1 base, leaving 6 bases between the germline ends. The CDR3 loop spans 14 amino acids. The CDR3 DNA sequence: TGTGCCAGCAGTGAAGCTTCAGCCCAAGAGACCCAGTACTTC. It encodes CASSEASAQETQYF.

Of note for this clone: Other DNA variants within this sample encode the same CDR3. V is TRBV5-6 and J is TRBJ2-7; 7 positions agree with TRBD1. Trimming cost V 3 bases and J 1 base; bases outside gene matches: 1. Germline-derived CDR1 and CDR2 are SGHDT and YYEEEE. The CDR3 covers 13 residues. The CDR3 sequence is CASSWDSSYEQYF. The CDR3 bases are TGTGCCAGCAGCTGGGACAGTTCCTACGAGCAGTACTTC.

The chain combines TRBV27 with TRBJ1-5; D not resolved. Germline V gene lookup returns CDR1 MNHEY and CDR2 SMNVEV (reference sequence). The CDR3 spans 14 residues. Trimming took 3 bases from V and 3 from J, leaving 9 bases between them. The CDR3 region is CASSLSQFNQPQHF. The CDR3 DNA reads TGTGCCAGCAGTTTGTCGCAGTTCAATCAGCCCCAGCATTTT.

The genes are TRBV4-1 and TRBJ2-2; tentative D call: TRBD1 (6 bases). V was trimmed by 6 bases and J by 2 bases, leaving 19 bases between them. CDR1 is MGHRA, CDR2 YSYEKL, per germline. The CDR3 has 17 residues. The CDR3 region has the DNA TGCGCCAGCAGGTCCTATGGGACACCTCCTAACACCGGGGAGCTGTTTTTT. Protein product: CASRSYGTPPNTGELFF.

This clone occurred once. At the DNA level, this CDR3 is encoded by other sequences in the same sample as well. The CDR3 nucleotides are TGTGCCAGCAGTTCCTTCCTCAACAGGGAACCCTACGAGCAGTACTTC. Its translation is CASSSFLNREPYEQYF. This chain connects TRBV6-5 to TRBJ2-7, with a tentative D call TRBD1 (6 bases). This CDR3 region has 16 residues. V was clipped by 4 bases and J by 2 bases, with 18 bases between them. Germline CDR1 MNHEY, CDR2 SVGAGI.